This passage covers 4 T cell receptor beta chains from one sample sequenced in a study of blood T cells in healthy people across ages (dated by TCRdb to the mid-2010s). Library method: 5' RACE. The run used an Illumina HiSeq 2500. A second PCR of about 6 to 11 cycles was performed with a sample-barcoded 5' primer and a J-beta primer mix. TCRdb cleaned the public reads at Q25 with fastp, built clones with MiXCR and kept in-frame beta chains. Each record represents a unique CDR3 protein, reported with the most common genes and DNA among its rows. For this sample the table gives 1.5 million to 2 million distinct CDR3 sequences, of which roughly 28% were detected only once. The ten largest clones add up to 6.5% to 8.5% of the sample. The sequenced sample was blood. These receptors came from a woman aged 25 to 39 in good health.

This clonotype turned up a few times. The CDR3 spells CSVGDYQETQYF. For the CDR3, the DNA is TGCAGCGTTGGAGACTACCAAGAGACCCAGTACTTC. This chain links TRBV29-1 with TRBJ2-5; no firm D call. This CDR3 region has 12 residues. Germline CDR1 is SQVTM and CDR2 is ANQGSEA. V lost 4 bases and J 0 bases, leaving 6 bases between the germline ends.

This chain links TRBV29-1 with TRBJ1-5; D not resolved. The CDR3 sequence is 13 residues long. The germline CDR1 and CDR2 sequences are SQVTM and ANQGSEA. The V gene lost 4 bases and the J gene lost 5 bases, with 12 bases spanning the gap. For the CDR3, the DNA is TGCAGCGTTGTTCAAGAAGGCGATCAGCCCCAGCATTTT. Translating gives CSVVQEGDQPQHF.

The CDR3 reads CATKEDLAGVSYNEQFF. DNA of the CDR3: TGTGCCACAAAGGAAGACCTAGCGGGAGTCTCCTACAATGAGCAGTTCTTC. J is TRBJ2-1 and V is TRBV5-5; TRBD2 agrees at 10 bases. Germline V CDR1 and CDR2: SGHKS, YYEKEE (reference sequence). This CDR3 is 17 amino acids long. Trimming cost V 9 bases and J 0 bases; bases outside gene matches: 12.

This clonotype was observed a handful of times. The rearrangement uses TRBV9 and TRBJ1-6; maybe TRBD1 (5 bases). Trimming took 3 bases from V and 4 from J, leaving 8 bases between them. Per germline, CDR1 SGDLS and CDR2 YYNGEE. CDR3 length: 14 amino acids. CDR3 amino acids: CASSADSYNSPLHF. As DNA, the CDR3 is TGTGCCAGCAGCGCCGACAGTTATAATTCACCCCTCCACTTT.